This TCR beta chain was found in a study of a mutant IDH1 vaccine in newly diagnosed glioma (dated by TCRdb to the early 2020s). With respect to the entire study: The roughly 34 treated patients were 62.5% male and roughly 40% female, with a mean age of roughly 40 years. Before enrollment, patients had received standard therapy of radiotherapy alone, temozolomide alone, or radiochemotherapy with temozolomide; most received the combination. Six visits were used for peripheral blood collection: V03 (baseline), V05, V07, V10, V12 and V13. For exploratory analyses, some 24 treated patients had longitudinal TCRB deep sequencing done wherever samples were available.

Receptor amplification or capture employed the immunoSEQ multiplex PCR assay. Rearranged TCR beta chain sequences were amplified using the hsTCRB Kit according to the manufacturer's protocol. Sequencing of TCRB libraries was carried out on an Illumina MiSeq. The study's processing was this. The proprietary platform of the kit vendor was used for demultiplexing, trimming and gene mapping. TCRdb took this table from immuneACCESS and kept in-frame rearrangements with V and J called. Such tables lack part of the clones; where checked against another copy, unresolved V genes explain under half of the gap, and the rest is unexplained. Clone size and V and J calls were adopted from that table, with D and trimming inferred from the DNA. Present in this sample are more than 50,000 clones, 70% to 90% of which were seen just once. The ten largest account for around 3% of the sample. The CDR3 runs 14 amino acids, cysteine and phenylalanine included. Just the 42-base CDR3 DNA is kept, in frame starting at base 1. As encoded in the germline V gene (reference sequence), CDR1 is SEHNR while CDR2 is FQNEAQ. V drops 5 bases and J drops 0 bases, leaving 11 bases in between.

On this clone itself: There is no known antigen for this receptor. No per-base quality is available; no much larger clone lies one base away.

Summary of the overall study and its limitations: The authors noted that analyses of patient blood samples could not be reproduced because of sample limitations. Selection of PBMC samples for TCRB deep sequencing was based on availability. Pseudoprogression seemed to be unrelated to changes in the top peripheral T cell clonotypes found by TCRB sequencing. Immune responses induced by the vaccine were seen in 90% to 95% of patients across multiple MHC alleles.

Taken with the paper, the label for time point translates to: baseline, week 1 (first vaccination visit). Read against the paper, the sample's treatment or condition label means: pre-vaccination baseline after standard-of-care therapy. All donors had newly diagnosed IDH1-mutant astrocytomas of WHO grade 3 or 4 that showed loss of nuclear ATRX. The samples were drawn from NOA16, a multicentre, single-arm, open-label phase I trial in Germany that tested a mutant IDH1 peptide vaccine in humans for the first time. Visit V03 blood draws served as the baseline sample for immunogenicity testing. Genomic DNA for TCRB sequencing was extracted from EDTA blood using the DNeasy Blood and Tissue Kit.

Here the chain combines TRBV7-9 and TRBJ2-7, with the D gene call left open. This sequence was found in a young man with glioma. Here the sequenced sample was PBMCs, taken from a glioma patient treated with radiotherapy, temozolomide or both. CDR3 sequence: CASSPSQSSYEQYF. The DNA sequence is TGTGCCAGCAGCCCTAGTCAGAGCTCCTACGAGCAGTACTTC.